These 19 T cell receptor beta chains came from one sample sequenced in a study of technical replicates of blood from a handful of donors. The protocol was immunoSEQ multiplex PCR, while the TCRdb copy is restricted to in-frame clones and leaves out a portion. The table includes tens of thousands of clones, 90% to 96% detected once. The sequenced sample was T cells isolated from PBMCs. The receptors were sampled from a human donor in good health.

This chain connects TRBV28 to TRBJ2-1, with TRBD2 matching over 8 bases. The CDR3 contains 15 residues. Germline values: CDR1 MDHEN, CDR2 SYDVKM. V was pared by 5 bases and J by 4 bases, with 7 bases of the junction left unmatched. CDR3 residues: CASSPRLASYNEQFF. CDR3 bases: TGTGCCAGCAGTCCCCGACTAGCGTCTTACAATGAGCAGTTCTTC.

The chain combines TRBV4-2 with TRBJ2-4, with 8 positions matching TRBD2. Per germline, CDR1 LGHNA and CDR2 YNFKEQ. There are 16 residues in the CDR3. V shed 0 bases and J 4 bases; nucleotides not matched to a gene: 5. Written as DNA, the CDR3 is TGTGCCAGCAGCCAAGAGTGGGCTAGCGGGAAAAACATTCAGTACTTC. It is translated as CASSQEWASGKNIQYF.

The chain employs TRBV25-1 and TRBJ2-7, with 7 bases fitting TRBD1. With 7 bases clipped from V and 0 bases from J, the junction kept 9 bases outside the gene matches. Germline values: CDR1 MGHDK, CDR2 SYGVNS. The CDR3 spans 15 residues. In DNA form, the CDR3 reads TGTGCCAGCACTGGTGGACAGGCCAGCTCCTACGAGCAGTACTTC. This codes for CASTGGQASSYEQYF.

The chain is built from TRBV5-1 and TRBJ2-2, with TRBD2 matching 8 bases. The CDR3 totals 16 residues. J gave up 2 bases and V 3 bases, and 6 bases lay outside the gene matches. Germline lookup yields CDR1 SGHRS and CDR2 YFSETQ. In nucleotides, the CDR3 is TGCGCCAGCAGCTCAATAGCGGGATTAAACACCGGGGAGCTGTTTTTT. As protein: CASSSIAGLNTGELFF.

This CDR3 reads CAWSPYTEAFF. CDR3 coding DNA: TGTGCCTGGAGCCCATACACTGAAGCTTTCTTT. This chain connects TRBV30 to TRBJ1-1; D ambiguous. The length of the CDR3 is 11 residues. The germline V gene encodes CDR1 GTSNPN and CDR2 SVGIG (reference sequence). Between the trimmed V and J ends, which lost 3 bases and 3 bases, there was a span of 5 bases.

V and J are TRBV13 and TRBJ2-1, with 9 bases that match TRBD2. The CDR3 loop spans 15 amino acids. CDR1 is PRHDT and CDR2 is FYEKMQ in the germline V gene (reference sequence). Trimming at V came to 6 bases and at J to 9 bases, leaving 12 bases not matched to a gene. The CDR3 loop reads CASSRFVAGASEQFF. The CDR3 region has the DNA TGTGCCAGCAGTCGGTTTGTAGCGGGAGCTAGTGAGCAGTTCTTC.

This rearrangement joins TRBV20-1 to TRBJ2-1; D is uncertain. CDR1 is DFQATT and CDR2 is SNEGSKA in the germline V gene (reference sequence). The CDR3 has 8 amino acids. The CDR3 spells CSLNEQFF. CDR3 sequence (DNA): TGCAGCCTCAATGAGCAGTTCTTC.

This sequence joins TRBV7-2 and TRBJ2-7; D not resolved. The CDR3 totals 12 residues. The V and J ends lost 1 base and 6 bases respectively, with 7 bases between them. Germline-derived CDR1 and CDR2 are SGHTA and FQGNSA. Here the CDR3 reads CASSLVLAEQYF. The CDR3 DNA reads TGTGCCAGCAGCTTAGTCTTGGCCGAGCAGTACTTC.

In DNA form, the CDR3 reads TGCGCCAGCAGCTTGGAGGGGACAGGGGGCTACAATGAGCAGTTCTTC. Amino acid sequence: CASSLEGTGGYNEQFF. The rearrangement joins TRBV5-1 to TRBJ2-1; 11 nucleotides match TRBD1. Looked up from germline, CDR1 is SGHRS and CDR2 is YFSETQ. Unmatched junction bases numbered 2, after V lost 0 bases and J lost 3 bases. The length of the CDR3 is 16 residues. The variable domain in full, completed from reference TRBV5-1 and TRBJ2-1, reads KAGVTQTPRYLIKTRGQQVTLSCSPISGHRSVSWYQQTPGQGLQFLFEYFSETQRNKGNFPGRFSGRQFSNSRSEMNVSTLELGDSALYLCASSLEGTGGYNEQFFGPGTRLTVL.

V gene TRBV10-3 combines with J gene TRBJ2-1; D gene ambiguous. CDR3 length equals 15 residues. Germline lookup yields CDR1 ENHRY and CDR2 SYGVKD. The V end lost 3 bases, the J end lost 2 bases, and 11 bases lay between the germline ends. The CDR3 DNA reads as TGTGCCATCAGTGAAGGAGCGACCGCCTACAATGAGCAGTTCTTC. Translation: CAISEGATAYNEQFF.

The chain joins TRBV2 to TRBJ1-5, with D maybe TRBD1 (5 bases). This CDR3 is 13 amino acids long. Trimming pared 4 bases from V and 7 bases from J, leaving 11 bases between. From germline, CDR1 is SNHLY and CDR2 FYNNEI. The CDR3, as DNA: TGTGCCAGCAGTGGAAGCGGGGGACAGCCCCAGCATTTT. Residues: CASSGSGGQPQHF. The complete variable domain, with remaining parts taken from reference TRBV2 and TRBJ1-5, reads EPEVTQTPSHQVTQMGQEVILRCVPISNHLYFYWYRQILGQKVEFLVSFYNNEISEKSEIFDDQFSVERPDGSNFTLKIRSTKLEDSAMYFCASSGSGGQPQHFGDGTRLSIL.

J is TRBJ2-7 and V is TRBV11-2; TRBD1 might be the D (5 bases). The V and J ends lost 8 bases and 4 bases respectively, with 9 bases between them. The CDR3 has 11 amino acids. The germline V gene has CDR1 SGHAT and CDR2 FQNNGV. CDR3 DNA: TGTGCCAGCGCAGGGTCTTACGAGCAGTACTTC. Translating it yields CASAGSYEQYF.

V and J are TRBV6-5 and TRBJ1-2; D is perhaps TRBD1 (6 bases). In germline, CDR1 is MNHEY, CDR2 SVGAGI. This CDR3 region has 15 residues. V shed 5 bases and J shed 8 bases, with 21 bases lying between them. The CDR3 loop is CASSGTRAHDRGYTF. For the CDR3, the DNA is TGTGCCAGCAGTGGGACAAGGGCCCATGATCGGGGCTACACCTTC.

CDR3 coding DNA: TGTGCCATCAGTGGGGGTAGCGGGTACGAGCAGTACTTC. This sequence encodes CAISGGSGYEQYF. V and J are TRBV10-3 and TRBJ2-7; 7 bases fit TRBD2. Unmatched junction bases numbered 4, after V lost 4 bases and J lost 4 bases. This CDR3 contains 13 residues. Germline V CDR1 and CDR2: ENHRY, SYGVKD.

This chain connects TRBV19 to TRBJ1-5; D is unclear. This CDR3 has 13 amino acids. Per germline, CDR1 LNHDA and CDR2 SQIVND (reference sequence). The ends were cut back, 0 bases at V and 11 bases at J, with 11 bases in the middle. The CDR3 region is CASSIDGQSAQHF. CDR3 nucleotide sequence: TGTGCCAGTAGTATAGATGGGCAGTCAGCCCAGCATTTT.

V gene TRBV11-3 combines with J gene TRBJ2-3; D might be TRBD2 (5 bases). In germline, CDR1 is SGHNT, CDR2 YENEEA. The CDR3 contains 17 residues. V lost 1 base and J 3 bases, leaving 17 bases between the germline ends. CDR3 DNA sequence: TGTGCCAGCAGCTTAGGTTGGGCCCGGGATGGGACAGATACGCAGTATTTT. It codes for CASSLGWARDGTDTQYF.

This sequence joins TRBV6-5 and TRBJ1-1; D not resolved. Looked up from germline, CDR1 is MNHEY and CDR2 is SVGAGI. The CDR3 is made up of 16 amino acids. Trimming stripped 0 bases from V and 2 bases from J, with 13 bases between. CDR3 region: CASSYSHAVPNTEAFF. In nucleotides, the CDR3 is TGTGCCAGCAGTTACTCTCATGCAGTTCCTAACACTGAAGCTTTCTTT.

The DNA for the CDR3 is TGTGCCAGCAGGATGGACAGGGGGCTGCCCGGGGAGCTGTTTTTT. Translating it yields CASRMDRGLPGELFF. The chain employs TRBV6-4 and TRBJ2-2; 11 positions agree with TRBD1. The germline V gene has CDR1 MRHNA and CDR2 SNTAGT. The junction had 6 bases not matched to a gene; V was cut back by 6 bases and J by 6 bases. The CDR3 runs to 15 residues.

This chain connects TRBV2 to TRBJ1-3, with D possibly matching TRBD1 (6 bases). The V and J ends lost 11 bases and 6 bases respectively, with 26 bases between them. CDR3 size: 16 residues. From germline, CDR1 is SNHLY and CDR2 FYNNEI. The CDR3 loop reads CALTGRTEIYENTIYF. The CDR3 DNA reads TGTGCCCTGACTGGCCGGACAGAGATTTACGAAAACACCATATATTTT.